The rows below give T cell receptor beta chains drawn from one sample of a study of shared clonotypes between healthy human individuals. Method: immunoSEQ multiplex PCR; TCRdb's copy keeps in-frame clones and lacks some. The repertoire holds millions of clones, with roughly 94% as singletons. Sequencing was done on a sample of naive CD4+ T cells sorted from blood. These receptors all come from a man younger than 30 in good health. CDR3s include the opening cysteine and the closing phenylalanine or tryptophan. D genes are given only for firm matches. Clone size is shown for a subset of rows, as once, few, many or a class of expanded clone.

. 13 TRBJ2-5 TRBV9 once CASSVEGEETQYF TGTGCCAGCAGCGTAGAGGGGGAAGAGACCCAGTACTTC
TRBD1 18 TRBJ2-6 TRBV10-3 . CAINRDRVPNSGANVLTF TGTGCCATAAACCGGGACAGGGTACCCAACTCTGGGGCCAACGTCCTGACTTTC
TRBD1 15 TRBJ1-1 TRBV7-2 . CASSRTGTVNTEAFF TGTGCCAGCAGCCGTACCGGGACAGTCAACACTGAAGCTTTCTTT
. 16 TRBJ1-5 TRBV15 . CATSGGPTGIGQPQHF TGTGCCACCAGCGGAGGCCCCACAGGGATCGGTCAGCCCCAGCATTTT
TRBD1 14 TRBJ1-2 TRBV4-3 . CASSPIPGQGGYTF TGCGCCAGCAGCCCAATTCCGGGACAGGGAGGCTACACCTTC
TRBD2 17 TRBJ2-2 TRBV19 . CASSTPVGSGAPGELFF TGTGCCAGTAGTACCCCGGTTGGTAGCGGGGCCCCCGGGGAGCTGTTTTTT
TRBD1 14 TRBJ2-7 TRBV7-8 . CASSFGTGGYEQYF TGTGCCAGCAGCTTTGGGACAGGGGGCTACGAGCAGTACTTC
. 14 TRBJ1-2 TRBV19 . CASSNPGRGRGYTF TGTGCCAGTAGTAACCCCGGGCGGGGACGGGGCTACACCTTC
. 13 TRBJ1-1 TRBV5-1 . CASSLGGYPEAFF TGCGCCAGCAGCCTCGGGGGGTATCCTGAAGCTTTCTTT
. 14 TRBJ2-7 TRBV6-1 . CASSAGRGAYEQYF TGTGCCAGCAGTGCCGGACGCGGGGCCTACGAGCAGTACTTC
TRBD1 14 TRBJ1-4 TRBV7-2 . CASSSDRGQEKLFF TGTGCCAGCAGCTCAGACAGGGGGCAAGAAAAACTGTTTTTT
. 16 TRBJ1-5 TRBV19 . CASTLSGADRNQPQHF TGTGCCAGTACATTGTCGGGGGCGGATCGCAATCAGCCCCAGCATTTT
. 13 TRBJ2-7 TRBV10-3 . CAISPGEVGEQYF TGTGCCATCTCTCCCGGTGAGGTAGGCGAGCAGTACTTC
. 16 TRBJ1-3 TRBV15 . CATSRDRGARGNTIYF TGTGCCACCAGCAGAGATAGGGGGGCAAGAGGAAACACCATATATTTT
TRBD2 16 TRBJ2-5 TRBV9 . CASSPRLAGGQETQYF TGTGCCAGCTCCCCGCGGCTAGCGGGAGGGCAAGAGACCCAGTACTTC
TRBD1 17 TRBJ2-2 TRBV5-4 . CASSLVGQGANTGELFF TGTGCCAGCAGCTTGGTGGGACAGGGGGCGAACACCGGGGAGCTGTTTTTT
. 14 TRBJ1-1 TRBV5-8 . CASSNGRSGLLPFF TGTGCCAGCAGCAATGGACGGTCGGGCCTTTTGCCTTTCTTT
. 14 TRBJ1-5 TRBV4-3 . CASSQGSGNQPQHF TGCGCCAGCAGTCAAGGGTCCGGCAATCAGCCCCAGCATTTT
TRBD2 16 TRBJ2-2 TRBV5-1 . CASNPGLAGGHGELFF TGCGCCAGCAACCCCGGACTAGCGGGAGGGCATGGCGAGCTGTTTTTT
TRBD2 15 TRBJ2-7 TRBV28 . CASSSSGLAKYEQYF TGTGCCAGCAGTTCATCGGGACTAGCTAAGTACGAGCAGTACTTC
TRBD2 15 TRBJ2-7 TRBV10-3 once CATWEVEAGAYEQYF TGTGCCACTTGGGAGGTCGAAGCGGGAGCGTACGAGCAGTACTTC
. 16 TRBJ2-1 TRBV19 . CASSWDIQGSYNEQFF TGTGCCAGTAGTTGGGACATACAGGGTAGCTACAATGAGCAGTTCTTC
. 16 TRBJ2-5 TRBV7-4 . CASSFTGPRIVETQYF TGTGCCAGCAGCTTTACCGGACCCCGAATCGTGGAGACCCAGTACTTC
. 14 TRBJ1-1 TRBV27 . CASSLSSGAPFTFF TGTGCCAGCAGTTTATCGTCAGGGGCCCCTTTCACTTTCTTT
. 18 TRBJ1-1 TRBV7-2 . CASSRNEKGWIMNTEAFF TGTGCCAGCAGCCGAAATGAAAAGGGGTGGATCATGAACACTGAAGCTTTCTTT
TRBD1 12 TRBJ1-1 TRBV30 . CALQGVRTEAFF TGTGCCCTTCAGGGGGTTAGGACTGAAGCTTTCTTT
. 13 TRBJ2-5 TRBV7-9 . CASSLEEEETQYF TGTGCCAGCAGTTTAGAGGAGGAAGAGACCCAGTACTTC
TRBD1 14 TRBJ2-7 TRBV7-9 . CASRSTGSSLEQYF TGTGCCAGCAGGTCGACAGGGTCTTCCCTCGAGCAGTACTTC
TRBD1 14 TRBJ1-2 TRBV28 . CASSRDRLNYGYTF TGTGCCAGCAGTCGGGACAGACTAAACTATGGCTACACCTTC
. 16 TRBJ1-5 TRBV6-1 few CASSEPDRRDHQPQHF TGTGCCAGCAGTGAACCTGACAGGAGGGATCATCAGCCCCAGCATTTT
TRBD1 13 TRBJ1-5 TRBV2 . CASKGTDNQPQHF TGTGCCAGCAAGGGGACAGACAATCAGCCCCAGCATTTT
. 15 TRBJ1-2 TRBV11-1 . CASTPPPDSRNGYTF TGTGCCAGCACCCCCCCTCCGGACAGTCGGAATGGCTACACCTTC
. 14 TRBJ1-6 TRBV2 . CASSKWGRNSPLHF TGTGCCAGCAGTAAATGGGGGCGGAATTCACCCCTCCACTTT
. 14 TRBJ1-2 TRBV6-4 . CASSDSRSGSGYTF TGTGCCAGCAGTGACTCTCGGTCAGGGAGCGGCTACACCTTC
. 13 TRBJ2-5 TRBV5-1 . CASTQGFKETQYF TGCGCCAGCACGCAGGGGTTTAAGGAGACCCAGTACTTC
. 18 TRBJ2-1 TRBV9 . CASSPTGIKSASYNEQFF TGTGCCAGCAGCCCAACCGGAATTAAGAGCGCCTCCTACAATGAGCAGTTCTTC
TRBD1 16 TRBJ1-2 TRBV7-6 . CASSLGRDRGDYGYTF TGTGCCAGCAGCCTAGGTCGGGACAGGGGTGACTATGGCTACACCTTC
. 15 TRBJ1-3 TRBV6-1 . CASNPREGFLGAIYF TGTGCCAGCAACCCCCGAGAAGGGTTTCTGGGAGCCATATATTTT
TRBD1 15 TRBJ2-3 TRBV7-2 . CAVAPGQGAQDTQYF TGTGCCGTTGCCCCGGGACAGGGGGCTCAAGATACGCAGTATTTT
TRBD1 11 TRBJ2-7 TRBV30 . CAWTGGYEQYF TGTGCCTGGACAGGGGGTTACGAGCAGTACTTC
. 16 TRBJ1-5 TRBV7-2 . CASSQKGGLDGKPQHF TGTGCCAGCAGCCAGAAAGGGGGGCTGGACGGCAAGCCCCAGCATTTT
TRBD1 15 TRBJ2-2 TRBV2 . CASNRAGGNTGELFF TGTGCCAGCAACAGGGCAGGGGGGAACACCGGGGAGCTGTTTTTT
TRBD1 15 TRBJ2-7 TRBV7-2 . CASSLGGTGPYEQYF TGTGCCAGCAGCTTAGGCGGGACAGGACCTTACGAGCAGTACTTC
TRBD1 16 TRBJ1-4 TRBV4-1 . CASSQRTGATNEKLFF TGCGCCAGCAGCCAGAGGACAGGTGCAACTAATGAAAAACTGTTTTTT
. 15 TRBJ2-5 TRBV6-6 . CASSPPRGPQETQYF TGTGCCAGCAGTCCCCCCCGCGGGCCCCAAGAGACCCAGTACTTC
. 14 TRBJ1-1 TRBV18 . CASSPLGQNTEAFF TGTGCCAGCTCACCTTTGGGACAGAACACTGAAGCTTTCTTT
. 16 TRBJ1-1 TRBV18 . CASSARLSDGNTEAFF TGTGCCAGCTCAGCCCGGTTGTCCGACGGGAACACTGAAGCTTTCTTT
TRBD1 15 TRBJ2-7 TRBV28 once CASSLQNPGQGQQYF TGTGCCAGCAGTTTACAGAACCCCGGACAGGGGCAGCAGTACTTC
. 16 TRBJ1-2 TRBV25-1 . CASSDTRRGSVDGYTF TGTGCCAGCAGTGACACAAGACGGGGTTCTGTGGATGGCTACACCTTC
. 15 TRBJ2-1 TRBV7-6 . CASNKLSGVNNEQFF TGTGCCAGCAACAAACTCAGCGGCGTCAACAATGAGCAGTTCTTC
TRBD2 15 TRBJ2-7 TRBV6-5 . CASSNGGLAGYEQYF TGTGCCAGCAGCAACGGTGGACTAGCGGGATACGAGCAGTACTTC
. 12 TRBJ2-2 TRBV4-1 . CASSPLYGELFF TGCGCCAGCAGCCCTCTGTACGGGGAGCTGTTTTTT
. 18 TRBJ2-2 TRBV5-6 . CASSLSGITSRVAGELFF TGTGCCAGCAGCTTATCAGGGATCACGTCCCGGGTGGCCGGGGAGCTGTTTTTT
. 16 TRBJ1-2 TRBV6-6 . CASSYSDIGSNYGYTF TGTGCCAGCAGTTACTCCGACATCGGGTCTAACTATGGCTACACCTTC
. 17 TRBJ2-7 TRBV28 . CASTPGPFGEWAYEQYF TGTGCCAGCACTCCTGGGCCCTTCGGGGAATGGGCCTACGAGCAGTACTTC